Following are 8 T cell receptor beta chains from one sample sequenced in a study of a mutant IDH1 vaccine in newly diagnosed glioma. The repertoire was sequenced with immunoSEQ multiplex PCR; TCRdb's copy has only in-frame clones and lacks some. The table shows under 65,000 clones, with over 60% occurring only once. Noted time point: baseline, week 1 (first vaccination visit). The sample's treatment: pre-vaccination baseline after standard-of-care therapy. Sample: PBMCs, taken from a glioma patient treated with radiotherapy, temozolomide or both. The source is a woman aged 40 to 50 with glioma.

The chain carries TRBV2 and TRBJ1-2; perhaps TRBD1 as D (5 bases). Germline V gene lookup returns CDR1 SNHLY and CDR2 FYNNEI. There are 15 residues in the CDR3. The V gene lost 0 bases and the J gene lost 14 bases, with 22 bases spanning the gap. The CDR3 spells CASSEARSGLRSWTF. CDR3 in DNA: TGTGCCAGCAGTGAAGCGAGATCGGGACTAAGGTCATGGACCTTC.

The CDR3 nucleotides are TGCAGCGTTAAGCCGGGACAGGGGGCCACCGGGGAGCTGTTTTTT. Translated: CSVKPGQGATGELFF. The chain combines TRBV29-1 with TRBJ2-2; 12 positions match TRBD1. Looked up from germline, CDR1 is SQVTM and CDR2 is ANQGSEA. Losses at the gene ends were 5 bases for V and 4 bases for J; bases not matched to a gene: 5. The CDR3 runs 15 residues.

This chain joins TRBV5-1 and TRBJ2-3; 11 nucleotides align to TRBD2. CDR1 SGHRS and CDR2 YFSETQ come from the germline V gene. The trim removed 1 base at V and 4 bases at J, leaving 8 bases unmatched. The length of the CDR3 is 17 residues. The CDR3 sequence: CASSLPTALAGADTQYF. CDR3 DNA sequence: TGCGCCAGCAGCTTGCCAACAGCACTAGCGGGGGCAGATACGCAGTATTTT.

The chain joins TRBV6-1 to TRBJ2-7, with 7 positions matching TRBD1. Germline V gene data show CDR1 as MNHNS and CDR2 as SASEGT. This CDR3 spans 12 amino acids. The ends lost 8 bases at V and 2 bases at J; junction bases unmatched: 3. As DNA, the CDR3 is TGTGCCAGCGAGGGGACAGCCTACGAGCAGTACTTC. It yields the protein CASEGTAYEQYF.

The chain has TRBV9 and TRBJ1-2, with 8 positions matching TRBD1. V was pared by 3 bases and J by 3 bases, with 7 bases of the junction left unmatched. The CDR3 has 15 residues. Germline V gene lookup returns CDR1 SGDLS and CDR2 YYNGEE. This CDR3 reads CASSDLTGADYGYTF. CDR3 sequence (DNA): TGTGCCAGCAGCGACTTGACAGGGGCTGACTATGGCTACACCTTC.

J is TRBJ1-2 and V is TRBV9, with D tentatively TRBD1 (5 bases). CDR1 SGDLS and CDR2 YYNGEE come from the germline V gene. This CDR3 has 14 residues. V lost 5 bases and J 13 bases, leaving 24 bases between the germline ends. DNA of the CDR3: TGTGCCAGCAGTATCCAAACAGGTCAAGGAGGGGTCACCTTC. Translating it yields CASSIQTGQGGVTF. The variable domain in full, completed from reference TRBV9 and TRBJ1-2, reads DSGVTQTPKHLITATGQRVTLRCSPRSGDLSVYWYQQSLDQGLQFLIQYYNGEERAKGNILERFSAQQFPDLHSELNLSSLELGDSALYFCASSIQTGQGGVTFGSGTRLTVV.

The chain links TRBV30 to TRBJ1-4; D possibly corresponds to TRBD1 (5 bases). The CDR3 runs to 13 residues. V lost 2 bases and J lost 8, with 12 bases in between. The germline CDR1 and CDR2 sequences are GTSNPN and SVGIG (reference sequence). DNA for the CDR3: TGTGCCTGGAGTCGGGCCCCAGGGGAAAAACTGTTTTTT. It is translated as CAWSRAPGEKLFF.

V and J are TRBV5-4 and TRBJ1-3; 10 nucleotides match TRBD1. V lost 4 bases and J lost 10; bases outside the gene matches: 11. This CDR3 contains 15 residues. Germline-derived CDR1 and CDR2 are SGHNT and YYREEE (reference sequence). CDR3 in amino acids: CASSGGQGTAGTIYF. CDR3 in DNA: TGTGCCAGCAGCGGGGGACAGGGGACCGCAGGAACCATATATTTT.